These T cell receptor beta chains were read from a single sample in a study of identical twins. TCRdb recomputed calls from the 5' RACE reads with MiXCR, one row per CDR3 protein. The table includes 500,000 or so distinct CDR3 sequences, roughly an eighth detected once. This sample was also put to use in a study of yellow fever vaccine responses in identical twins.

Sequencing was carried out using CD4+ T cells sorted from blood. The receptors were sampled from a woman younger than 30 in good health. Both conserved end residues are part of each CDR3. The order of the fields is clone size, J gene, V gene, D gene, CDR3 DNA, CDR3 protein. A D gene is named only where the DNA matches it firmly. Clone size is stated in some rows and not others, as once, few, many or a class when expanded.

few | TRBJ1-2 | TRBV12-3/TRBV12-4 | - | TGTGCCAGCAGCCCGCGGGCGGGTGGTGGCTACACCTTC | CASSPRAGGGYTF
few | TRBJ2-2 | TRBV7-2 | TRBD1 | TGTGCCAGCAGCTTCGCCGGGACAGGGGTCAACACCGGGGAGCTGTTTTTT | CASSFAGTGVNTGELFF
few | TRBJ2-4 | TRBV5-1 | - | TGCGCCAGCAGCGAGGGACAAAACATTCAGTACTTC | CASSEGQNIQYF
few | TRBJ2-3 | TRBV5-1 | TRBD2 | TGCGCCAGCAATTTCGGGAGGCCCAGCACAGATACGCAGTATTTT | CASNFGRPSTDTQYF
- | TRBJ2-3 | TRBV3-1 | TRBD2 | TGTGCCAGCGGACAAGCGGGGAGCACAGATACGCAGTATTTT | CASGQAGSTDTQYF
- | TRBJ1-6 | TRBV4-1 | - | TGCGCCAGCAGCCGGGGGGCGAGGGAAAATTCACCCCTCCACTTT | CASSRGARENSPLHF
- | TRBJ2-5 | TRBV3-1 | TRBD2 | TGTGCCAGCAGCCTCGGACTAGCGGCAGAGACCCAGTACTTC | CASSLGLAAETQYF
many | TRBJ2-7 | TRBV2 | - | TGTGCCAGCAGTACCTCCTACGAGCAGTACTTC | CASSTSYEQYF
few | TRBJ1-1 | TRBV6-2/TRBV6-3 | - | TGTGCCAGCAGTTACAGGGAAAATGAAGCTTTCTTT | CASSYRENEAFF
- | TRBJ1-1 | TRBV5-6 | - | TGTGCCAGCAGCTTCCGGGCAGCCTTGAACACTGAAGCTTTCTTT | CASSFRAALNTEAFF
few | TRBJ2-2 | TRBV29-1 | - | TGCAGCGTTTTAAGAGGGGTCACCGGGGAGCTGTTTTTT | CSVLRGVTGELFF
many | TRBJ2-3 | TRBV7-2 | - | TGTGCCAGCAGCGGGGGGCGCACAGATACGCAGTATTTT | CASSGGRTDTQYF
- | TRBJ2-7 | TRBV27 | - | TGTGCCACCGGAGATAGATCCTACGAGCAGTACTTC | CATGDRSYEQYF
- | TRBJ2-3 | TRBV20-1 | TRBD2 | TGCAGTGCTAGAGATCACCCGGAGTGGACTAGCGGGACCTACACAGATACGCAGTATTTT | CSARDHPEWTSGTYTDTQYF
- | TRBJ2-7 | TRBV20-1 | - | TGCAGTGCTTCCCCTGGTAGGGGGTATCCCGACGAGCAGTACTTC | CSASPGRGYPDEQYF
- | TRBJ1-5 | TRBV20-1 | - | TGCAGTGCTGGAGGCAATAATCAGCCCCAGCATTTT | CSAGGNNQPQHF
- | TRBJ1-1 | TRBV7-2 | TRBD1 | TGTGCCAGCAGCCCCGACAGGGTTGGTGAAGCTTTCTTT | CASSPDRVGEAFF
once | TRBJ2-4 | TRBV3-1 | - | TGTGCCAGCAGCCAAGCGTTCAGCTTTACCAAAAACATTCAGTACTTC | CASSQAFSFTKNIQYF
- | TRBJ2-7 | TRBV18 | TRBD2 | TGTGCCAGCTCATCGGCTGATGGTAGCGGGAAGTTTTCGACCCACGAGCAGTACTTC | CASSSADGSGKFSTHEQYF
few | TRBJ2-7 | TRBV5-5 | - | TGTGCCAGCAGCTTAACAAGATTCGAGCAGTACTTC | CASSLTRFEQYF
once | TRBJ2-6 | TRBV6-5 | - | TGTGCCAGCAGTTACTCACAGGGATCTGGGGCCAACGTCCTGACTTTC | CASSYSQGSGANVLTF
- | TRBJ2-6 | TRBV7-8 | - | TGTGCCAGCAGCTTATTCGGGCAGTCTGGGGCCAACGTCCTGACTTTC | CASSLFGQSGANVLTF
- | TRBJ2-7 | TRBV14 | - | TGTGCCAGCAGCCAAAAGATGGCTACGAGCGTGTACTTC | CASSQKMATSVYF
few | TRBJ2-1 | TRBV11-3 | TRBD2 | TGTGCCAGCAGCTTACGCCCAACTAGCGAAATTGAGCAGTTCTTC | CASSLRPTSEIEQFF
- | TRBJ1-4 | TRBV5-1 | - | TGCGCCAGCAGCTCAGGGGACCAGAATGAAAAACTGTTTTTT | CASSSGDQNEKLFF
- | TRBJ2-7 | TRBV12-3/TRBV12-4 | - | TGTGCCAGCCGTGGGGGTGTATACGAGCAGTACTTC | CASRGGVYEQYF
few | TRBJ2-7 | TRBV12-3/TRBV12-4 | TRBD2 | TGTGCCAGCAGTTTATCCCTTGGGACTAGCGGGATAGGGGAGCAGTACTTC | CASSLSLGTSGIGEQYF
- | TRBJ1-1 | TRBV6-2/TRBV6-3 | - | TGTGCCAGCAGTTACTCGACCGGGGACACTGAAGCTTTCTTT | CASSYSTGDTEAFF
- | TRBJ2-1 | TRBV6-4 | - | TGTGCCAGCAGTGAGCGGAGCCAATACAATGAGCAGTTCTTC | CASSERSQYNEQFF
few | TRBJ2-5 | TRBV11-2 | TRBD2 | TGTGCCAGCAGCTTAGATCCGGGGGGGCAAGAGACCCAGTACTTC | CASSLDPGGQETQYF
few | TRBJ2-7 | TRBV6-2/TRBV6-3 | TRBD1 | TGTGCCAGCAAAAAACAGGGGGCCTACGAGCAGTACTTC | CASKKQGAYEQYF
many | TRBJ2-2 | TRBV4-3 | - | TGCGCCAGCAGCCAGTTCAATCCCGGGGAGCTGTTTTTT | CASSQFNPGELFF
- | TRBJ2-7 | TRBV28 | TRBD1 | TGTGCCAGCATCAAGGACAGGGTAACCTACGAGCAGTACTTC | CASIKDRVTYEQYF